This T cell receptor (beta chain) is drawn from a study of T cell repertoires in cytomegalovirus infection. The wider study: CMV infection and matching HLA type were both indicated by public TCR beta signatures.

Germline values: CDR1 LNHNV, CDR2 YYDKDF (reference sequence). V was trimmed by 1 base and J by 11 bases, leaving 8 bases between them. This CDR3 spans 11 amino acids. With respect to this clonotype: Antigen unknown.

Findings and caveats of the study: The ex vivo response was dominated by HLA-C-restricted CMV-specific TCR beta clonotypes. Accumulated public TCR beta family frequency recognized individuals carrying CMV together with the relevant HLA.

TCRdb reanalysed the reads using MiXCR and keeps one entry per CDR3 protein. The sample holds hundreds of thousands of distinct CDR3 sequences, 24% seen once. V is TRBV15 and J is TRBJ1-1; D gene unclear. Sequencing was carried out using CD8+ T cells from PBMCs. This clonotype originated in a human donor in good health (CMV status not recorded). Some clones in this sample may be carry-over from other donors' samples. The CDR3 loop is CATSRGLNAFF. The DNA of the CDR3 is TGTGCCACCAGCAGAGGATTGAATGCTTTCTTT. Using reference TRBV15 and TRBJ1-1 for the parts outside the CDR3, the full variable domain is DAMVIQNPRYQVTQFGKPVTLSCSQTLNHNVMYWYQQKSSQAPKLLFHYYDKDFNNEADTPDNFQSRRPNTSFCFLDIRSPGLGDTAMYLCATSRGLNAFFGQGTRLTVV.